These 10 T cell receptor beta chains came from one sample sequenced in a study of shared clonotypes between healthy human individuals. Clones were read by immunoSEQ multiplex PCR, and TCRdb kept only the in-frame ones, dropping some. The repertoire consists of approximately 2.5 million clones, with roughly 93% occurring once and the leading ten covering roughly 0.36%. Sequencing was performed on naive CD4+ T cells from PBMCs. Stated subset: CD45RA+ positively selected. The receptors were sampled from a young man in good health. Some clones in this sample may be carry-over from other donors' samples.

The chain is built from TRBV11-3 and TRBJ2-1, with 9 positions matching TRBD2. CDR3 length equals 15 residues. Germline CDR1 SGHNT, CDR2 YENEEA. Trimming at V came to 7 bases and at J to 8 bases, leaving 12 bases not matched to a gene. The CDR3 DNA follows: TGTGCCAGCACTGAGGGTAGCGGGAGTGGGGATGAGCAGTTCTTC. This gives the protein CASTEGSGSGDEQFF. The full variable domain, completed using reference TRBV11-3 and TRBJ2-1, is EAGVVQSPRYKIIEKKQPVAFWCNPISGHNTLYWYLQNLGQGPELLIRYENEEAVDDSQLPKDRFSAERLKGVDSTLKIQPAELGDSAVYLCASTEGSGSGDEQFFGPGTRLTVL.

With respect to this clone: Additional DNA sequences in this sample encode the identical CDR3. The chain carries TRBV28 and TRBJ1-4; D remains ambiguous. Germline CDR1 is MDHEN and CDR2 is SYDVKM. The length of the CDR3 is 11 residues. V lost 5 bases and J lost 7, with 5 bases in between. The CDR3 protein is CASSLSEKLFF. CDR3 in DNA: TGTGCCAGCAGTCTCAGTGAAAAACTGTTTTTT.

This clone was counted a single time. CDR3 sequence: CASRQTGTRTDTQYF. CDR3 nucleotide sequence: TGTGCCAGTAGACAAACAGGGACGCGCACAGATACGCAGTATTTT. The V call is TRBV19, the J call TRBJ2-3; TRBD1 might be the D (6 bases). Germline-derived CDR1 and CDR2 are LNHDA and SQIVND (reference sequence). CDR3 length equals 15 residues. The V end lost 6 bases, the J end lost 1 base, and 14 bases lay between the germline ends.

The chain is built from TRBV6-1 and TRBJ2-7; TRBD2 matches at 14 bases. The germline gives CDR1 MNHNS, CDR2 SASEGT. J lost 2 bases, V lost 0 bases, and 9 bases had no gene match. The CDR3 is made up of 19 amino acids. CDR3 amino acids: CASSEAGTSGSGIPYEQYF. CDR3 DNA: TGTGCCAGCAGTGAAGCCGGGACTAGCGGGAGCGGAATTCCCTACGAGCAGTACTTC.

The V gene is TRBV18, the J gene TRBJ2-2; D might be TRBD2 (7 bases). CDR3 length: 18 amino acids. Germline-derived CDR1 and CDR2 are KGHSH and LQKENI. V was clipped by 4 bases and J by 4 bases, with 22 bases between them. CDR3: CASSRGGRGLGGTGELFF. DNA of the CDR3: TGTGCCAGCTCACGTGGAGGTAGAGGACTAGGGGGCACCGGGGAGCTGTTTTTT.

The gene calls are TRBV5-1 and TRBJ2-3; D is uncertain. Looked up from germline, CDR1 is SGHRS and CDR2 is YFSETQ. CDR3 size: 15 residues. The ends were cut back, 7 bases at V and 1 base at J, with 16 bases in the middle. CDR3 nucleotides: TGCGCCAGCGGGTGGGGTGTGAGTGGCACAGATACGCAGTATTTT. Amino acid sequence: CASGWGVSGTDTQYF.

The rearrangement links TRBV7-9 to TRBJ2-3, with 10 bases aligning to TRBD2. V shed 7 bases and J 5 bases; nucleotides not matched to a gene: 9. The CDR3 is made up of 15 amino acids. CDR1 is SEHNR, CDR2 FQNEAQ, per germline (reference sequence). CDR3 DNA sequence: TGTGCCAGCACCCCGGGGCTAGCGGGAGTAGATACGCAGTATTTT. Translation gives CASTPGLAGVDTQYF.

The chain employs TRBV20-1 and TRBJ1-1; D unclear. V was cut by 3 bases and J by 4 bases, with 6 bases left in between. The CDR3 covers 11 residues. Germline-derived CDR1 and CDR2 are DFQATT and SNEGSKA (reference sequence). CDR3 sequence (DNA): TGCAGTGCTAGCTCGGCCACTGAAGCTTTCTTT. Its protein is CSASSATEAFF.

DNA of the CDR3: TGTGCCAGCAGGCGACGGCGGCAGGGTGGAGAGACCCAGTACTTC. It encodes CASRRRRQGGETQYF. The chain links TRBV10-3 to TRBJ2-5, with D perhaps TRBD1 (5 bases). CDR1 and CDR2 from the germline V gene are ENHRY and SYGVKD. V was pared by 10 bases and J by 4 bases, with 22 bases between. The CDR3 totals 15 residues.

V is TRBV6-6 and J is TRBJ2-5; tentative D call: TRBD1 (5 bases). TRBJ2-7 matches the DNA end more closely, so the J call is doubtful. The CDR3 spans 13 residues. Per the germline V gene, CDR1 is MNHNY and CDR2 is SVGAGI (reference sequence). This CDR3 reads CASSYDRSYEQYF. CDR3 DNA: TGTGCCAGCAGTTACGACAGATCCTACGAGCAGTACTTC.